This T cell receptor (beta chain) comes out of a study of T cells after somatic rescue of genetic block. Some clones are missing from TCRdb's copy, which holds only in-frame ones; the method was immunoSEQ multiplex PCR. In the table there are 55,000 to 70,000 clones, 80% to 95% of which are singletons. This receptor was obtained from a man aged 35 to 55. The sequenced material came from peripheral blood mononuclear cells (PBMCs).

The CDR3 loop is CASRAGTGTGELFF. The CDR3 nucleotides are TGCGCCAGCAGGGCCGGGACTGGCACCGGGGAGCTGTTTTTT. V is TRBV4-1 and J is TRBJ2-2; maybe TRBD2 (6 bases). The germline V gene has CDR1 MGHRA and CDR2 YSYEKL. The CDR3 sequence is 14 residues long. Trimming cost V 6 bases and J 4 bases, with 12 bases left between them.